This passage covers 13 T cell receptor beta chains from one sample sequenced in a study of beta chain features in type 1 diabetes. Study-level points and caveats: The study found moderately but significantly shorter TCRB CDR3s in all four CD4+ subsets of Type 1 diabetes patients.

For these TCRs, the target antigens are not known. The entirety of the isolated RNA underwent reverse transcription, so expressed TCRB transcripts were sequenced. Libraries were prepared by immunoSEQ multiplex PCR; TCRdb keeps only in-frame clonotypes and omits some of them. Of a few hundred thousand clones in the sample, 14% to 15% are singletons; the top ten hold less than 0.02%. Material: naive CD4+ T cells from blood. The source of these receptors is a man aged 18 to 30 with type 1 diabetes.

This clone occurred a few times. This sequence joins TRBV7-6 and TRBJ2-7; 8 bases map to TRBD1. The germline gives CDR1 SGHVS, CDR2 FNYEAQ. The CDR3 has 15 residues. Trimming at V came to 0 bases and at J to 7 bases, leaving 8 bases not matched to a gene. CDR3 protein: CASSLALDRVREQYF. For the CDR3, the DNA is TGTGCCAGCAGCTTAGCCCTGGACAGGGTGAGGGAGCAGTACTTC.

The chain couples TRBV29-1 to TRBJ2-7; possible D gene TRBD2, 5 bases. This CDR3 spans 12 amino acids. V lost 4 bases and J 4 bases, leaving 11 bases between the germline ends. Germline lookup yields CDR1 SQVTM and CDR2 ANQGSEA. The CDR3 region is CSVGEPGYEQYF. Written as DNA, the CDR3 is TGCAGCGTTGGAGAGCCGGGATACGAGCAGTACTTC.

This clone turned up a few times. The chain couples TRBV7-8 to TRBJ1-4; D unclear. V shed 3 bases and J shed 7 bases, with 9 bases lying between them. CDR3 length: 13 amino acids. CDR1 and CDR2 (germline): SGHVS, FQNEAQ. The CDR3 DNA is TGTGCCAGCAGCTTCGGGGTCGGTGAAAAACTGTTTTTT. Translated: CASSFGVGEKLFF.

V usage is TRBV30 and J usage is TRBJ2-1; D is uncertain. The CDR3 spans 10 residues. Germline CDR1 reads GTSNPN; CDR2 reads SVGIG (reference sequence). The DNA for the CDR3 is TGTCCCGACGAGGAAGATGAGCAGTTCTTC. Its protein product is CPDEEDEQFF.

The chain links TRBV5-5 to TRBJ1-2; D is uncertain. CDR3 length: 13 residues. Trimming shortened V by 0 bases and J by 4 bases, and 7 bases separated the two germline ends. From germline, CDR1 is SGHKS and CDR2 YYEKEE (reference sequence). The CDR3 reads CASSLGAGYGYTF. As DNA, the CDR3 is TGTGCCAGCAGCTTGGGGGCTGGCTATGGCTACACCTTC.

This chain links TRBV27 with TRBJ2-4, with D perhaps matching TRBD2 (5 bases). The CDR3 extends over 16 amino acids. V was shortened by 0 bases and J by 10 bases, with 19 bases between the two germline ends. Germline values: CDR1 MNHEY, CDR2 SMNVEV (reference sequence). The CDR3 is CASSLSLVGSRGIQYF. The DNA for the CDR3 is TGTGCCAGCAGTTTATCATTAGTAGGCAGTCGAGGGATTCAGTACTTC.

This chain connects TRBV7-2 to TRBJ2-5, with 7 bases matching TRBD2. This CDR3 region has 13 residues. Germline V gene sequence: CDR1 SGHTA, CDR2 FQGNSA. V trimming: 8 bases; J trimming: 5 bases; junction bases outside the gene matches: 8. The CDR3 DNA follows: TGTGCCAGCCGACGACTAGCTTCGGAGACCCAGTACTTC. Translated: CASRRLASETQYF. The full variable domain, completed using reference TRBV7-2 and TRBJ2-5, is GAGVSQSPSNKVTEKGKDVELRCDPISGHTALYWYRQSLGQGLEFLIYFQGNSAPDKSGLPSDRFSAERTGGSVSTLTIQRTQQEDSAVYLCASRRLASETQYFGPGTRLLVL.

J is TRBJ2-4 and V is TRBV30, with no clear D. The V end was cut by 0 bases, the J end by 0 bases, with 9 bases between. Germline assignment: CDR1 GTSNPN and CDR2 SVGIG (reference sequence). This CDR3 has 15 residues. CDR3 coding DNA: TGTGCCTGGAGTGTAAATAGCCTAGCCAAAAACATTCAGTACTTC. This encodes CAWSVNSLAKNIQYF.

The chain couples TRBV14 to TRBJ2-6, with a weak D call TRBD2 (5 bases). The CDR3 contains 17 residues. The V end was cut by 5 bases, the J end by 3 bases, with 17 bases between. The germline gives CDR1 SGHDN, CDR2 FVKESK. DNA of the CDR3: TGTGCCAGCAGCTCTACTAGATTGGTGTTTGGGGCCAACGTCCTGACTTTC. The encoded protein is CASSSTRLVFGANVLTF.

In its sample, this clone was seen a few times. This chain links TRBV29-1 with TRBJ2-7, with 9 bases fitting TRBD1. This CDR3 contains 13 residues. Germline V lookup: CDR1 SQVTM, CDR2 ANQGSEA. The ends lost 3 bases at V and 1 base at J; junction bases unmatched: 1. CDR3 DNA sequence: TGCAGCGTTGACGACAGGGGGTCCTACGAGCAGTACTTC. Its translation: CSVDDRGSYEQYF.

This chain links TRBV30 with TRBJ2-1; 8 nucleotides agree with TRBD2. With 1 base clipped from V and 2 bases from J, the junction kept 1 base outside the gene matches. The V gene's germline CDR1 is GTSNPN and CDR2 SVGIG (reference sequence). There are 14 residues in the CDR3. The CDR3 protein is CAWSATSAYNEQFF. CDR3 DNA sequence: TGTGCCTGGAGTGCGACTAGCGCCTACAATGAGCAGTTCTTC. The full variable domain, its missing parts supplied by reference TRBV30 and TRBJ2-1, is SQTIHQWPATLVQPVGSPLSLECTVEGTSNPNLYWYRQAAGRGLQLLFYSVGIGQISSEVPQNLSASRPQDRQFILSSKKLLLSDSGFYLCAWSATSAYNEQFFGPGTRLTVL.

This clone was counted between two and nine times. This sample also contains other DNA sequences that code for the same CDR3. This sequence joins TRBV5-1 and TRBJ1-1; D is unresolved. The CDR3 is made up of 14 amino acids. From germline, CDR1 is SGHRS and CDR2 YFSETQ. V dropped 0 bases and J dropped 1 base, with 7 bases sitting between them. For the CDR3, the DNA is TGCGCCAGCAGCTTGGACTCTACGAACACTGAAGCTTTCTTT. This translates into CASSLDSTNTEAFF.

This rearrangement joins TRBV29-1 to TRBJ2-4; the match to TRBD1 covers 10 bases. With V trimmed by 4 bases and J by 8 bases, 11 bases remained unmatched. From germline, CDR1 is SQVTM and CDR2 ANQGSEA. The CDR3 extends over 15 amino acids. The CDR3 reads CSVVWRQGAWDIQYF. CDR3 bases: TGCAGCGTTGTCTGGAGACAGGGGGCGTGGGACATTCAGTACTTC.